Described below is a single T cell receptor beta chain sequence and its context. Its antigen is unknown. Germline-derived CDR1 and CDR2 are SQVTM and ANQGSEA. Trimming stripped 0 bases from V and 1 base from J, with 13 bases between. CDR3 length: 16 residues. The entry originates in a study of cytomegalovirus exposure and HLA in healthy donors. Findings and limits, study-wide: Associated with cytomegalovirus, according to the listing, were approximately 160 TCR beta chains.

The repertoire was sequenced with immunoSEQ multiplex PCR; TCRdb's copy has only in-frame clones and lacks some. The data contain roughly 110,000 clones, around 90% of them singletons. The chain joins TRBV29-1 to TRBJ2-1; D might be TRBD1 (5 bases). Sequencing used PBMCs. The receptor's source is a woman younger than 30 in good health and CMV-seropositive. The CDR3 is CSVEDPLPGSYNEQFF. The CDR3 DNA sequence: TGCAGCGTTGAAGATCCCCTGCCAGGGTCCTACAATGAGCAGTTCTTC.